Described below is a single T cell receptor beta chain sequence and its context. The data originate from a study of T cell responses to AZD1222 COVID-19 vaccine. TCRdb's table, derived via immunoSEQ multiplex PCR, lists solely in-frame clones and lacks some. This sample has 95,000 to 150,000 clones, with 85% to 90% found just once. The germline CDR1 and CDR2 sequences are MNHEY and SVGEGT. CDR3 size: 16 residues. Trimming removed 5 bases from V and 6 bases from J, with 21 bases in between. The receptor was isolated from an adult in good health. The sample here was peripheral blood, taken on day 0 of AZD1222 vaccination. V and J are TRBV6-2 or TRBV6-3 and TRBJ2-3; possible D gene TRBD2, 7 bases. CDR3 coding DNA: TGTGCCAGCAGTGCCCCGGGGGGCCACCCATTGGATACGCAGTATTTT. The encoded protein is CASSAPGGHPLDTQYF.